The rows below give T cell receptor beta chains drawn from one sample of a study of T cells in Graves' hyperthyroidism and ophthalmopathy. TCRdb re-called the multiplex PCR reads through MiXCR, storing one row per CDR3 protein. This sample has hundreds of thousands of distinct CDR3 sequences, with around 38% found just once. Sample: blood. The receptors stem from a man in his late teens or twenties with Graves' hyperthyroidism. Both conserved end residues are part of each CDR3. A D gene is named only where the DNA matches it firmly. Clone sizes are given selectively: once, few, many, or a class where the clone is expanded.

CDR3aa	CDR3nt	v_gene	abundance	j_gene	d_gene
CASSRLQGEEETQYF	TGTGCCAGCAGCCGTCTACAGGGGGAAGAGGAGACCCAGTACTTC	TRBV7-3	NA	TRBJ2-5	TRBD1
CASTPGGTSYEQYF	TGCGCCAGCACCCCGGGGGGAACCTCCTACGAGCAGTACTTC	TRBV5-1	NA	TRBJ2-7	TRBD2
CASNPGTDVNLFYF	TGTGCCAGCAACCCCGGGACAGACGTAAACCTATTCTACTTT	TRBV14	few	TRBJ1-3	TRBD1
CASSLGGGHYEQYF	TGTGCCAGCAGCCTTGGGGGGGGGCACTACGAGCAGTACTTC	TRBV10-3	few	TRBJ2-7	NA
CASSQDRPRSGYTF	TGTGCCAGCAGCCAAGATAGGCCTCGCAGCGGCTACACCTTC	TRBV4-2	few	TRBJ1-2	NA
CASSPGSFTEAFF	TGTGCCAGCAGCCCCGGGTCTTTCACTGAAGCTTTCTTT	TRBV6-6	NA	TRBJ1-1	NA
CASSHAGDRPEAFF	TGTGCCAGCAGTCACGCAGGGGATAGACCTGAAGCTTTCTTT	TRBV13	many	TRBJ1-1	NA
CASRVSQSGGRPEYF	TGCGCCAGCAGAGTTAGTCAGAGCGGGGGTCGACCTGAGTACTTC	TRBV5-1	NA	TRBJ2-7	TRBD2
CASSLEGQFYEQYF	TGTGCCAGCAGCTTAGAAGGACAGTTCTACGAGCAGTACTTC	TRBV7-8	few	TRBJ2-7	NA
CSAREGPGQPPLHF	TGCAGTGCTAGAGAAGGGCCGGGTCAGCCACCCCTCCACTTT	TRBV20-1	once	TRBJ1-6	NA
CASTSPGGIYEQYF	TGTGCCAGCACCTCACCTGGAGGTATCTACGAGCAGTACTTC	TRBV6-6	NA	TRBJ2-7	NA
CASWPGPKGPQHF	TGTGCCAGTTGGCCGGGCCCTAAAGGGCCCCAGCATTTT	TRBV6-5	NA	TRBJ1-5	NA
CASSQASQETQYF	TGTGCCAGCAGCCAAGCTTCCCAGGAGACCCAGTACTTC	TRBV11-2	NA	TRBJ2-5	NA
CASSEFGTEETQYF	TGTGCCAGCAGTGAATTTGGCACAGAAGAGACCCAGTACTTC	TRBV25-1	many	TRBJ2-5	NA
CASSLYGGAGEKLFF	TGTGCCAGCAGTTTATATGGGGGGGCCGGCGAAAAACTGTTTTTT	TRBV12-3/TRBV12-4	NA	TRBJ1-4	NA
CASSLGFRVLSNQPQHF	TGCGCCAGCAGCTTGGGATTCAGAGTGCTGAGCAATCAGCCCCAGCATTTT	TRBV5-1	NA	TRBJ1-5	NA
CSARHRDTFNTEAFF	TGCAGTGCTAGACACAGGGACACCTTCAACACTGAAGCTTTCTTT	TRBV20-1	few	TRBJ1-1	NA
CASSASQTAYGYTF	TGTGCCAGCAGTGCTAGTCAGACGGCTTATGGCTACACCTTC	TRBV2	NA	TRBJ1-2	NA
CSVEKVGNVAFF	TGCAGCGTTGAAAAAGTGGGCAATGTAGCTTTCTTT	TRBV29-1	once	TRBJ1-1	NA
CASSVGPDSYEQYF	TGTGCCAGCAGCGTGGGACCGGACTCCTACGAGCAGTACTTC	TRBV9	NA	TRBJ2-7	NA
CASSPGAMEQYF	TGTGCCAGCTCACCAGGCGCAATGGAGCAGTACTTC	TRBV2	NA	TRBJ2-7	NA
CASSQDLWGETQYF	TGTGCCAGCAGCCAAGATTTATGGGGGGAGACCCAGTACTTC	TRBV14	NA	TRBJ2-5	NA
CSVEDLRESNEKLFF	TGCAGCGTTGAAGATCTAAGGGAGAGTAATGAAAAACTGTTTTTT	TRBV29-1	many	TRBJ1-4	NA
CASSSQGRAGELFF	TGTGCCAGCAGCTCCCAGGGTCGCGCCGGGGAGCTGTTTTTT	TRBV7-3	many	TRBJ2-2	NA
CASSRRAGMNTEAFF	TGTGCCAGCAGCCGACGCGCCGGGATGAACACTGAAGCTTTCTTT	TRBV7-2	NA	TRBJ1-1	NA
CSARDSETYEQYF	TGCAGTGCCCGGGATAGCGAAACCTACGAGCAGTACTTC	TRBV20-1	few	TRBJ2-7	NA
CASSSIGAGQEYEQYF	TGTGCCAGCAGTTCCATCGGGGCGGGACAGGAGTACGAGCAGTACTTC	TRBV12-3/TRBV12-4	NA	TRBJ2-7	TRBD1
CASSLAREHSPLHF	TGTGCCAGCAGCTTAGCGCGGGAACATTCACCCCTCCACTTT	TRBV7-9	many	TRBJ1-6	NA
CASSPLTENTEAFF	TGTGCCAGCAGCCCATTGACAGAGAACACTGAAGCTTTCTTT	TRBV6-4	NA	TRBJ1-1	NA
CASTLNTGAPYQPQHF	TGTGCCAGCACCTTGAATACGGGGGCGCCCTATCAGCCCCAGCATTTT	TRBV6-1	NA	TRBJ1-5	NA
CASSYQRLTEAFF	TGTGCCAGCAGTTACCAACGGCTCACTGAAGCTTTCTTT	TRBV6-5	NA	TRBJ1-1	NA
CASSSRTGSANTGELFF	TGTGCCAGCAGCTCCCGGACTGGAAGCGCGAACACCGGGGAGCTGTTTTTT	TRBV5-6	NA	TRBJ2-2	NA